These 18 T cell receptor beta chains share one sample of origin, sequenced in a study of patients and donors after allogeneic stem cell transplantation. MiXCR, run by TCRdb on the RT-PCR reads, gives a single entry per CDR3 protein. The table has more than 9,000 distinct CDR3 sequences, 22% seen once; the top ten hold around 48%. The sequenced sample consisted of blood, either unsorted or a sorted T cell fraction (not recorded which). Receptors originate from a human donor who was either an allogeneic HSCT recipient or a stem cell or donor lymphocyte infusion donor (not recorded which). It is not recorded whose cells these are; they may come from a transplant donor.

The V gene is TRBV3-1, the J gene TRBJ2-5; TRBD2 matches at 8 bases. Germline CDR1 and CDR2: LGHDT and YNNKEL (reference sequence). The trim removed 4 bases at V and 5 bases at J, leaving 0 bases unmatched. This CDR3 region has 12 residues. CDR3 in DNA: TGTGCCAGCAGCCTAGCGGGGGAGACCCAGTACTTC. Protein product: CASSLAGETQYF.

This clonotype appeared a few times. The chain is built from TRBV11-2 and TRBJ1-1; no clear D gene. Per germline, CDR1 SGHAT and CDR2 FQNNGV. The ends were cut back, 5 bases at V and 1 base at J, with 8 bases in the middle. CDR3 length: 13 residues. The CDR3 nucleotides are TGTGCCAGCAGCCCTGACCCGAACACTGAAGCTTTCTTT. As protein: CASSPDPNTEAFF. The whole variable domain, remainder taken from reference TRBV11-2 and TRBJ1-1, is EAGVAQSPRYKIIEKRQSVAFWCNPISGHATLYWYQQILGQGPKLLIQFQNNGVVDDSQLPKDRFSAERLKGVDSTLKIQPAKLEDSAVYLCASSPDPNTEAFFGQGTRLTVV.

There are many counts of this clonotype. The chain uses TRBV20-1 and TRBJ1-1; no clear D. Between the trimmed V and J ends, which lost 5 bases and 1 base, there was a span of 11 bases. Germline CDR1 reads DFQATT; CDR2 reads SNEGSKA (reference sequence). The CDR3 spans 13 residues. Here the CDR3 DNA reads TGCAGTGCTGCCAAGTCGACGAACACTGAAGCTTTCTTT. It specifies CSAAKSTNTEAFF.

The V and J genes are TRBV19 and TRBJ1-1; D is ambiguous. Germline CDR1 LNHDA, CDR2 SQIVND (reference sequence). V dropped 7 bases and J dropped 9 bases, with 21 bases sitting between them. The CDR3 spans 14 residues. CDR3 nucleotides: TGTGCCAGTAAAAGGAGTGTGAAGGTCGCAAAAGCTTTCTTT. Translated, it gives CASKRSVKVAKAFF.

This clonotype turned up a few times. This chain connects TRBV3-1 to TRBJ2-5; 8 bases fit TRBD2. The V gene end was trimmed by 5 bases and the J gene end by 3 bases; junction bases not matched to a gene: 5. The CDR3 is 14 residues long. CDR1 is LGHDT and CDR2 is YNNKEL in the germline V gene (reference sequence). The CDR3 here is CASSSAGVKETQYF. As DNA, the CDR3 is TGTGCCAGCAGCTCAGCGGGGGTAAAAGAGACCCAGTACTTC.

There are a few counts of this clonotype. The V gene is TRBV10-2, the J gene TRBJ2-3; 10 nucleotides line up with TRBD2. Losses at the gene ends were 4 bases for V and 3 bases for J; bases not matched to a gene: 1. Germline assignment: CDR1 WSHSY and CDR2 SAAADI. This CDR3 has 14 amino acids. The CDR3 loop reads CASSVAGGTDTQYF. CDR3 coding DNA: TGCGCCAGCAGTGTAGCGGGGGGTACAGATACGCAGTATTTT.

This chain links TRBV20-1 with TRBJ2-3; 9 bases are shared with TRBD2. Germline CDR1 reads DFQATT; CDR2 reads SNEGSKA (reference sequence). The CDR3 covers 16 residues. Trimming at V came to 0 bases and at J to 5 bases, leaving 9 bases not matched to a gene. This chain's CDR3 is CSARDAASGAGDTQYF. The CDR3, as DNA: TGCAGTGCTAGAGATGCGGCTAGCGGGGCGGGAGATACGCAGTATTTT.

The CDR3 here is CASSLGIQGGETQYF. CDR3 nucleotide sequence: TGTGCCAGCAGCTTAGGGATACAGGGGGGAGAGACCCAGTACTTC. The chain uses TRBV7-2 and TRBJ2-5, with 8 bases identical to TRBD1. The length of the CDR3 is 15 residues. Germline V CDR1 and CDR2: SGHTA, FQGNSA. The V and J ends lost 1 base and 4 bases, in that order; junction bases with no gene match: 5.

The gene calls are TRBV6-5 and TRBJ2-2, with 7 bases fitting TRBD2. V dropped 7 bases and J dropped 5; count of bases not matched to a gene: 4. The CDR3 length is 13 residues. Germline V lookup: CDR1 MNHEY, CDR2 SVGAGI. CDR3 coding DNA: TGTGCCAGCAAGCGGGATCCAACCGGGGAGCTGTTTTTT. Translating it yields CASKRDPTGELFF.

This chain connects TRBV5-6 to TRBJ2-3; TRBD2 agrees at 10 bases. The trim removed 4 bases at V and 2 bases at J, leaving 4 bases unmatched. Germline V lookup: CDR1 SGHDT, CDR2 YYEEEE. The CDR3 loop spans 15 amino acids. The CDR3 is CASSPLAGVTDTQYF. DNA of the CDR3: TGTGCCAGCAGCCCGCTAGCGGGGGTCACAGATACGCAGTATTTT. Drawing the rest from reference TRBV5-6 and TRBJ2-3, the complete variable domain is DAGVTQSPTHLIKTRGQQVTLRCSPKSGHDTVSWYQQALGQGPQFIFQYYEEEERQRGNFPDRFSGHQFPNYSSELNVNALLLGDSALYLCASSPLAGVTDTQYFGPGTRLTVL.

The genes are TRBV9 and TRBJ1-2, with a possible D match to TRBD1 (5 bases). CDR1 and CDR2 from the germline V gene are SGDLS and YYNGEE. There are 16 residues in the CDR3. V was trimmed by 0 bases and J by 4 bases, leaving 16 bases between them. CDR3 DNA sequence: TGTGCCAGCAGCGTAGTGGTGGGGCGGCTGATCTATGGCTACACCTTC. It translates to CASSVVVGRLIYGYTF.

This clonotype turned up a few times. The CDR3 nucleotides are TGTGCCAGCAGCACAAGTGCCGACAGGGGGATGAACACTGAAGCTTTCTTT. This translates into CASSTSADRGMNTEAFF. The genes are TRBV7-2 and TRBJ1-1; 9 bases are shared with TRBD1. The CDR3 covers 17 residues. V shed 5 bases, J shed 0 bases, and the junction held 10 bases outside the gene matches. CDR1 is SGHTA and CDR2 is FQGNSA in the germline V gene.

For the CDR3, the DNA is TGTGCCAGCAGTGAAGGACAAACTAATCAGCCCCAGCATTTT. Translating it yields CASSEGQTNQPQHF. The genes are TRBV2 and TRBJ1-5; no firm D call. The CDR3 is made up of 14 amino acids. The V gene lost 1 base and the J gene lost 4 bases, with 8 bases spanning the gap. Germline V CDR1 and CDR2: SNHLY, FYNNEI.

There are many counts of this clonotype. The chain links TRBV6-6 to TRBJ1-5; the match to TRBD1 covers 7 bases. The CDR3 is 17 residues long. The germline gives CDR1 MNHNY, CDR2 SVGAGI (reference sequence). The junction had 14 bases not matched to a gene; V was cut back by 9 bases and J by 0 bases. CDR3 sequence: CASKGQDRMYSNQPQHF. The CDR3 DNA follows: TGTGCCAGTAAAGGACAGGACCGCATGTATAGCAATCAGCCCCAGCATTTT.

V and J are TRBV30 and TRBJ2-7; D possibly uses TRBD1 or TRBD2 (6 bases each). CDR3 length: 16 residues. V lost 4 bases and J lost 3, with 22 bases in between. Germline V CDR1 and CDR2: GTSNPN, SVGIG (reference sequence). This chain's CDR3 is CAWNPRDGGPSYEQYF. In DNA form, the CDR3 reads TGTGCCTGGAATCCTCGGGATGGGGGGCCCAGCTACGAGCAGTACTTC.

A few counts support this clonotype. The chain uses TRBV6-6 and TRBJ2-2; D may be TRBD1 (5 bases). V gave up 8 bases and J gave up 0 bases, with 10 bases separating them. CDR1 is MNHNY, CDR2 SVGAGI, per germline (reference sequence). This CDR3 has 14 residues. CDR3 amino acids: CASLRTSNTGELFF. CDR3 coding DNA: TGTGCCAGCTTGCGGACATCGAACACCGGGGAGCTGTTTTTT.

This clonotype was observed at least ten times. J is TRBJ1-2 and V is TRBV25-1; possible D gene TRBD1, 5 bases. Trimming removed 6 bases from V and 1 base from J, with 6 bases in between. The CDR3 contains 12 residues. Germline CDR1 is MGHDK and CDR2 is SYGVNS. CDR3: CASRDINYGYTF. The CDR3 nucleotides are TGTGCCAGCAGGGACATTAACTATGGCTACACCTTC.

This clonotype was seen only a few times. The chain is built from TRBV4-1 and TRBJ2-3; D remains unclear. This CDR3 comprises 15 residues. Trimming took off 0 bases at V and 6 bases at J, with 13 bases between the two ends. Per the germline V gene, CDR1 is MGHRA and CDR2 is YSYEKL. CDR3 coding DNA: TGCGCCAGCAGCCAAGATCCCCGAAGCCTGGATACGCAGTATTTT. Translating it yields CASSQDPRSLDTQYF.